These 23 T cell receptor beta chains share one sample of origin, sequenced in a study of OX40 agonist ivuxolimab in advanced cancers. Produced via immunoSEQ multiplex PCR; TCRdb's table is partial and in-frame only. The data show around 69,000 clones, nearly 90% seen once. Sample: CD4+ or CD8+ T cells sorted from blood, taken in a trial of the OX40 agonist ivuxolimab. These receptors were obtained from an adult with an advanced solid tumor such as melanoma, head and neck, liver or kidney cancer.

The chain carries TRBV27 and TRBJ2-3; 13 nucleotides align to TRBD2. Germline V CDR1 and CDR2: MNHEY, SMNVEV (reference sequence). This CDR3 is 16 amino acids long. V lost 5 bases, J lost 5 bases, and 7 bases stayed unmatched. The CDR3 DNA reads TGTGCCAGCAGTCTACTAGCGGGAGGGCCAAAAGATACGCAGTATTTT. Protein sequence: CASSLLAGGPKDTQYF.

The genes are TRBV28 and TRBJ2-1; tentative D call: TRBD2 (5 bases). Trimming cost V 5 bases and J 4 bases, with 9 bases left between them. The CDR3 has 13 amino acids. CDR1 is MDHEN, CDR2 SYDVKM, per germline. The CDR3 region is CASSLLGYNEQFF. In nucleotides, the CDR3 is TGTGCCAGCAGTCTACTAGGTTACAATGAGCAGTTCTTC.

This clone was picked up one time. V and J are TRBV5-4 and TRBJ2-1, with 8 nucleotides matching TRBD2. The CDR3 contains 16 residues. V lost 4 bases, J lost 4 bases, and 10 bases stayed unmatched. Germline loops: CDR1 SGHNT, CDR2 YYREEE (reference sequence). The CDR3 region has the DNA TGTGCCAGCAGCCCGGACTTAGCGGGATCTTACAATGAGCAGTTCTTC. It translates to CASSPDLAGSYNEQFF. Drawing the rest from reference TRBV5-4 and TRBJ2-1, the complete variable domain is ETGVTQSPTHLIKTRGQQVTLRCSSQSGHNTVSWYQQALGQGPQFIFQYYREEENGRGNFPPRFSGLQFPNYSSELNVNALELDDSALYLCASSPDLAGSYNEQFFGPGTRLTVL.

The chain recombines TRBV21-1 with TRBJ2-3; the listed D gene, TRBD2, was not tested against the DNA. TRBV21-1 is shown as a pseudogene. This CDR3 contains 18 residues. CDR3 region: CASSKVTSGRAFSDTQYF. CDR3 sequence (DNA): TGTGCCAGCAGCAAAGTTACTAGCGGGAGGGCCTTCTCAGATACGCAGTATTTT.

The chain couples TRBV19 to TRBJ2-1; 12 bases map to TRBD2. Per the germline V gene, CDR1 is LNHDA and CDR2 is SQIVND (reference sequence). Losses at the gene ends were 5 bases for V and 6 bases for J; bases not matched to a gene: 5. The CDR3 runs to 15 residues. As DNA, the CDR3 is TGTGCCAGTAGTCCGACTAGCGGGAGAGTCAATGAGCAGTTCTTC. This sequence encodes CASSPTSGRVNEQFF.

The DNA for the CDR3 is TGTGCCAGTGGGGACCGATCTAGCAATCAGCCCCAGCATTTT. Translating gives CASGDRSSNQPQHF. The V gene is TRBV6-6, the J gene TRBJ1-5; TRBD1 might be the D (5 bases). CDR1 and CDR2 from the germline V gene are MNHNY and SVGAGI (reference sequence). The length of the CDR3 is 14 residues. V was trimmed by 9 bases and J by 0 bases, leaving 12 bases between them.

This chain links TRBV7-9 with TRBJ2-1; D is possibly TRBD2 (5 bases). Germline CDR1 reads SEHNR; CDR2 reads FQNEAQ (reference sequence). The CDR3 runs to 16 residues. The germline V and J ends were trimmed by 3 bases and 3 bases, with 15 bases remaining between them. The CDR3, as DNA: TGTGCCAGCAGCTTTTTCCCGGGAAACCACTACAATGAGCAGTTCTTC. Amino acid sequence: CASSFFPGNHYNEQFF.

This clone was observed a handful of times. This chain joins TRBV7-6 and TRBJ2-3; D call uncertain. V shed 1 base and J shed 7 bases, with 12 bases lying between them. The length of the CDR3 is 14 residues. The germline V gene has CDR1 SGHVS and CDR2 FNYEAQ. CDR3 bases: TGTGCCAGCAGCTTAGAAGGCGTTTGGAATACGCAGTATTTT. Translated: CASSLEGVWNTQYF. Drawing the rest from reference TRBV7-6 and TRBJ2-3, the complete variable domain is GAGVSQSPRYKVTKRGQDVALRCDPISGHVSLYWYRQALGQGPEFLTYFNYEAQQDKSGLPNDRFSAERPEGSISTLTIQRTEQRDSAMYRCASSLEGVWNTQYFGPGTRLTVL.

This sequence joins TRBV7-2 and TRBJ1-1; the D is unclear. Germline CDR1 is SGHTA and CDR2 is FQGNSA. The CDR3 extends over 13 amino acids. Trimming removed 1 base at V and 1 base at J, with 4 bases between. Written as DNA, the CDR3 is TGTGCCAGCAGCTTAGGACAGAACACTGAAGCTTTCTTT. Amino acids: CASSLGQNTEAFF.

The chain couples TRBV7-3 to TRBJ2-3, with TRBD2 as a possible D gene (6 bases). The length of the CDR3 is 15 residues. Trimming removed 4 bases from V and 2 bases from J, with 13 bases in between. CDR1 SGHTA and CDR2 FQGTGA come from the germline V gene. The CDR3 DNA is TGTGCCAGCAGCTCCGGGACTCACCCCACAGATACGCAGTATTTT. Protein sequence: CASSSGTHPTDTQYF.

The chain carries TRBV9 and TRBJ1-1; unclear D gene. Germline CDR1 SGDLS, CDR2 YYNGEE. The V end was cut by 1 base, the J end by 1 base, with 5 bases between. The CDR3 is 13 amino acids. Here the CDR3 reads CASSVFTNTEAFF. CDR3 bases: TGTGCCAGCAGCGTATTCACGAACACTGAAGCTTTCTTT.

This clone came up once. The CDR3 DNA sequence: TGTGCCAGCTCTTCTGGACAGCAAGAGACCCAGTACTTC. This gives the protein CASSSGQQETQYF. The chain combines TRBV18 with TRBJ2-5; D may be TRBD1 (6 bases). This CDR3 region has 13 residues. Deletions cut 6 bases from V and 2 bases from J, with 10 bases between. In germline, CDR1 is KGHSH, CDR2 LQKENI.

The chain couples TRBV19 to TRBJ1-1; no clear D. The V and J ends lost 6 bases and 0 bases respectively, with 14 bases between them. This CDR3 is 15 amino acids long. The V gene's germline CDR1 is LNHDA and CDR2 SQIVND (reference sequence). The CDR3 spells CASRGPRFMNTEAFF. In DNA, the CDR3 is TGTGCCAGTAGAGGACCGAGATTTATGAACACTGAAGCTTTCTTT.

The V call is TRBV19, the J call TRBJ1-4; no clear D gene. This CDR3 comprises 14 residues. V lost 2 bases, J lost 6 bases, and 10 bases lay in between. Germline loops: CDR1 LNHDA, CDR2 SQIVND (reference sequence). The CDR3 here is CASSIRFRDEKLFF. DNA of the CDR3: TGTGCCAGTAGTATAAGGTTCCGCGATGAAAAACTGTTTTTT.

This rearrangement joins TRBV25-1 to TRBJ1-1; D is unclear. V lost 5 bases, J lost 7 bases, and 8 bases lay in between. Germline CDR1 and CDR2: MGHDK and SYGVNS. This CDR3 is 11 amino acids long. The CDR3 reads CASSRSGEAFF. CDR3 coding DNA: TGTGCCAGCAGTAGAAGTGGTGAAGCTTTCTTT. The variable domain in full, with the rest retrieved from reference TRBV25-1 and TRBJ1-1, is EADIYQTPRYLVIGTGKKITLECSQTMGHDKMYWYQQDPGMELHLIHYSYGVNSTEKGDLSSESTVSRIRTEHFPLTLESARPSHTSQYLCASSRSGEAFFGQGTRLTVV.

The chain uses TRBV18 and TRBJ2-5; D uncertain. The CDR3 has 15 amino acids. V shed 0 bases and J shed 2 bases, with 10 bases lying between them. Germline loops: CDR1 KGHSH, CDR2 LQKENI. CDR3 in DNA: TGTGCCAGCTCACCACCACTCCCCCTACAAGAGACCCAGTACTTC. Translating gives CASSPPLPLQETQYF.

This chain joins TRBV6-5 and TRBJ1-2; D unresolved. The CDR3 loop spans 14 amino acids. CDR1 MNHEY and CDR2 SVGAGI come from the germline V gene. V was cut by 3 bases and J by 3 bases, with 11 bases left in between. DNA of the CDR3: TGTGCCAGCAGTTATTACGGAAGCGACTATGGCTACACCTTC. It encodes CASSYYGSDYGYTF.

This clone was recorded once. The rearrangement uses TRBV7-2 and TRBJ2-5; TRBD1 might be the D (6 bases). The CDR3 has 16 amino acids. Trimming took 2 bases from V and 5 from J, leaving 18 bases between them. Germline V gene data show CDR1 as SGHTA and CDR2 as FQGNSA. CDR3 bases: TGTGCCAGCAGCTTAACCCTAGGACAGAGCCAGGAGACCCAGTACTTC. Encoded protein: CASSLTLGQSQETQYF.

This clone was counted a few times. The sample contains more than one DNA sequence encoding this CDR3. The CDR3 DNA reads TGTGCCAGCAGCTTTACTAGTGGGACAACCGGGGAGCTGTTTTTT. Residues: CASSFTSGTTGELFF. The chain couples TRBV7-2 to TRBJ2-2; maybe TRBD1 (6 bases). CDR3 length: 15 residues. In germline, CDR1 is SGHTA, CDR2 FQGNSA. V was pared by 3 bases and J by 5 bases, with 13 bases between.

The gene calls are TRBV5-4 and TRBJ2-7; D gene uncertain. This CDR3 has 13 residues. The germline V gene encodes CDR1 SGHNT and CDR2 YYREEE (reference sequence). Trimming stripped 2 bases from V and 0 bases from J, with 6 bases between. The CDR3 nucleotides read TGTGCCAGCAGCTTTCCTAGCTCCTACGAGCAGTACTTC. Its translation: CASSFPSSYEQYF.

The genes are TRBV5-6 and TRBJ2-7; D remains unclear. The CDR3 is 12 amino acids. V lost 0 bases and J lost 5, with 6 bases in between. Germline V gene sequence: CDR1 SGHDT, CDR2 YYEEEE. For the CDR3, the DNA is TGTGCCAGCAGCTTGGATTTCGACGAGCAGTACTTC. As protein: CASSLDFDEQYF.

Here the CDR3 reads CASSPISFQETQYF. The DNA of the CDR3 is TGTGCCAGCAGCCCCATTTCTTTCCAAGAGACCCAGTACTTC. The J gene is TRBJ2-5, the V gene TRBV14; unclear D gene. V was pared by 4 bases and J by 1 base, with 10 bases between. There are 14 residues in the CDR3. The V gene's germline CDR1 is SGHDN and CDR2 FVKESK. Full variable domain (rest looked up from reference TRBV14 and TRBJ2-5): EAGVTQFPSHSVIEKGQTVTLRCDPISGHDNLYWYRRVMGKEIKFLLHFVKESKQDESGMPNNRFLAERTGGTYSTLKVQPAELEDSGVYFCASSPISFQETQYFGPGTRLLVL.

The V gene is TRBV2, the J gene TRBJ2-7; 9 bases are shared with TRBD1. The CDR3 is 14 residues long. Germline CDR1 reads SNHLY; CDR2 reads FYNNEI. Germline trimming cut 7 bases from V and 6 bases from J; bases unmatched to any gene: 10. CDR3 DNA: TGTGCCAGCAAATTTTGGGACAGGGCGGGCGAGCAGTACTTC. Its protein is CASKFWDRAGEQYF.